The 16 T cell receptor beta chains presented below share a single source sample, sequenced in a study of OX40 agonist ivuxolimab in advanced cancers. The method was immunoSEQ multiplex PCR; TCRdb's version includes in-frame clones alone and lacks a portion of them. The repertoire holds 10,000 to 15,000 clones, with around 90% as singletons. The sample consisted of CD4+ or CD8+ T cells sorted from blood, taken in a trial of the OX40 agonist ivuxolimab. Receptors were obtained from an adult with an advanced solid tumor such as melanoma, head and neck, liver or kidney cancer.

This clone came up once. The rearrangement uses TRBV30 and TRBJ2-2, with D possibly being TRBD1 (6 bases). This CDR3 is built from 11 residues. Germline V gene data show CDR1 as GTSNPN and CDR2 as SVGIG (reference sequence). Trimming stripped 8 bases from V and 6 bases from J, with 10 bases between. The CDR3 DNA follows: TGTGCCACCTACAGGGCCGGGGAGCTGTTTTTT. It yields the protein CATYRAGELFF.

The chain combines TRBV10-3 with TRBJ1-2; maybe TRBD1 (5 bases). The CDR3 runs 15 residues. Trimming removed 4 bases from V and 0 bases from J, with 12 bases in between. Germline V gene sequence: CDR1 ENHRY, CDR2 SYGVKD. The CDR3 loop reads CAISAPTVTNYGYTF. The CDR3 nucleotides read TGTGCCATCAGTGCGCCGACAGTTACTAACTATGGCTACACCTTC.

V and J are TRBV30 and TRBJ1-5; D uncertain. V was cut by 2 bases and J by 3 bases, with 8 bases left in between. CDR3 size: 13 residues. In germline, CDR1 is GTSNPN, CDR2 SVGIG (reference sequence). The CDR3 DNA is TGTGCCTGGAGTTCAACGACCAATCAGCCCCAGCATTTT. It codes for CAWSSTTNQPQHF.

This chain joins TRBV7-3 and TRBJ2-3, with D uncertain. The CDR3 spans 17 residues. The germline V and J ends were trimmed by 3 bases and 2 bases, with 18 bases remaining between them. Looked up from germline, CDR1 is SGHTA and CDR2 is FQGTGA. CDR3 nucleotides: TGTGCCAGCAGCTTGGTGGGTTCGGATCCCTCCACAGATACGCAGTATTTT. Its translation: CASSLVGSDPSTDTQYF.

The gene calls are TRBV4-3 and TRBJ1-1, with 7 nucleotides matching TRBD1. CDR3 length equals 13 residues. V gave up 6 bases and J gave up 6 bases; unmatched junction bases: 7. The V gene's germline CDR1 is LGHNA and CDR2 YSLEER. The CDR3 sequence is CASSPHRGAEAFF. CDR3 in DNA: TGCGCCAGCAGTCCCCACAGGGGCGCTGAAGCTTTCTTT.

The V gene is TRBV4-3, the J gene TRBJ2-7, with D unclear. The V end was cut by 4 bases, the J end by 0 bases, with 13 bases between. The CDR3 is 15 amino acids. The germline V gene has CDR1 LGHNA and CDR2 YSLEER. The CDR3 is CASSPGRSLSYEQYF. The CDR3 bases are TGCGCCAGCAGCCCAGGACGGTCTCTCTCCTACGAGCAGTACTTC.

DNA for the CDR3: TGTGCCAGCAGGATACAGGGGCCCTATGGCTACACCTTC. Translation: CASRIQGPYGYTF. The chain carries TRBV6-4 and TRBJ1-2, with 7 bases lining up with TRBD1. From germline, CDR1 is MRHNA and CDR2 SNTAGT. CDR3 length: 13 amino acids. V trimming: 6 bases; J trimming: 4 bases; junction bases outside the gene matches: 5.

The gene calls are TRBV7-9 and TRBJ2-5; D may be TRBD2 (6 bases). The CDR3 is 18 amino acids. Germline V CDR1 and CDR2: SEHNR, FQNEAQ (reference sequence). V was pared by 5 bases and J by 5 bases, with 27 bases between. The CDR3 protein is CASSPNFSPGRGMETQYF. Here the CDR3 DNA reads TGTGCCAGCAGCCCGAACTTCAGCCCAGGCCGGGGGATGGAGACCCAGTACTTC.

V is TRBV7-6 and J is TRBJ1-1; 10 bases align to TRBD1. V dropped 9 bases and J dropped 6; count of bases not matched to a gene: 4. From germline, CDR1 is SGHVS and CDR2 FNYEAQ. CDR3 length: 12 residues. Written as DNA, the CDR3 is TGTGCCAGGCCGACAGGGGGCCCTGAAGCTTTCTTT. Residues: CARPTGGPEAFF.

J is TRBJ2-1 and V is TRBV29-1; 11 bases are a match to TRBD1. The CDR3 is 14 amino acids. The V gene's germline CDR1 is SQVTM and CDR2 ANQGSEA. Trimming removed 1 base from V and 7 bases from J; junction bases left unmatched: 3. This CDR3 is CSVEVGQGGNEQFF. Written as DNA, the CDR3 is TGCAGCGTTGAAGTGGGACAGGGGGGGAATGAGCAGTTCTTC.

The V and J genes are TRBV10-3 and TRBJ1-2; 7 nucleotides agree with TRBD1. Germline V gene data show CDR1 as ENHRY and CDR2 as SYGVKD. The V gene end was trimmed by 10 bases and the J gene end by 1 base; junction bases not matched to a gene: 9. The length of the CDR3 is 14 residues. CDR3 residues: CATRQGFFNYGYTF. The CDR3 coding sequence is TGTGCCACCCGACAGGGTTTCTTTAACTATGGCTACACCTTC.

This chain links TRBV6-1 with TRBJ2-3, with D possibly TRBD1 on 6 matching bases. V dropped 6 bases and J dropped 0 bases, with 13 bases sitting between them. CDR1 and CDR2 from the germline V gene are MNHNS and SASEGT. This CDR3 region has 15 residues. The CDR3 sequence: CASSGKQGSTDTQYF. The CDR3 region has the DNA TGTGCCAGCAGCGGCAAACAGGGTAGCACAGATACGCAGTATTTT.

J is TRBJ1-1 and V is TRBV10-3, with 7 positions matching TRBD1. Trimming cost V 6 bases and J 5 bases; bases outside gene matches: 12. CDR1 and CDR2 from the germline V gene are ENHRY and SYGVKD. The length of the CDR3 is 15 residues. Here the CDR3 DNA reads TGTGCCATCAGCCTATCCAGGGGGGGGTGGACTGAAGCTTTCTTT. This encodes CAISLSRGGWTEAFF.

This clone was recorded once. This rearrangement joins TRBV15 to TRBJ2-7; no clear D gene. V lost 0 bases and J lost 0, with 9 bases in between. The CDR3 runs 15 residues. The V gene's germline CDR1 is LNHNV and CDR2 YYDKDF (reference sequence). The CDR3 loop is CATSRDVGSSYEQYF. CDR3 sequence (DNA): TGTGCCACCAGCAGAGATGTAGGAAGCTCCTACGAGCAGTACTTC.

This chain uses TRBV7-6 with TRBJ2-6; D gene ambiguous. The germline V gene has CDR1 SGHVS and CDR2 FNYEAQ. The CDR3 consists of 15 residues. Trimming shortened V by 5 bases and J by 5 bases, and 13 bases separated the two germline ends. CDR3 amino acids: CASSVSQSRANVLTF. CDR3 DNA: TGTGCCAGCAGCGTCTCACAAAGTCGGGCCAACGTCCTGACTTTC.

The V call is TRBV11-2, the J call TRBJ2-7; D possibly uses TRBD1 or TRBD2 (5 bases each). Per the germline V gene, CDR1 is SGHAT and CDR2 is FQNNGV. V shed 2 bases and J shed 1 base, with 15 bases lying between them. This CDR3 region has 16 residues. The CDR3 region is CASSLFREPFSYEQYF. CDR3 DNA: TGTGCCAGCAGCTTATTCAGGGAGCCTTTTTCCTACGAGCAGTACTTC.